Sequencing of this TCR beta chain was carried out in a study of blood T cell repertoires in COVID-19. Study context: The cDNA or gDNA used as material had been derived from T cells, B-cell-depleted T cells, or PBMCs.

Original processing methods: Reference gene primer amplification in the assay estimated nucleated cell counts. The data were produced by immunoSEQ multiplex PCR, yet TCRdb's version contains in-frame clones alone and is incomplete. The V and J calls and the clone size are those of that table, but D and trimming were determined from the DNA. The table includes 100,000 to 150,000 clones, 80% to 90% detected once. Researchers sorted participants into cohorts using their self-reported clinical history. Among Cohort 3 donors, those recovered had two negative PCRs, clearance, or symptom resolution. Trimming removed 2 bases from V and 3 bases from J; junction bases left unmatched: 4. This CDR3 comprises 16 residues. CDR1 SGDLS and CDR2 YYNGEE come from the germline V gene.

The chain employs TRBV9 and TRBJ2-2; 10 bases map to TRBD1. Input material: PBMCs or T cells enriched from blood (not recorded which). The receptor comes from a woman aged 45 to 65 who had recovered from COVID-19. DNA for the CDR3: TGTGCCAGCAGCGTTAGACAGGGGGCCGACACCGGGGAGCTGTTTTTT. This codes for CASSVRQGADTGELFF. Combining the CDR3 with reference TRBV9 and TRBJ2-2 gives the whole variable domain DSGVTQTPKHLITATGQRVTLRCSPRSGDLSVYWYQQSLDQGLQFLIQYYNGEERAKGNILERFSAQQFPDLHSELNLSSLELGDSALYFCASSVRQGADTGELFFGEGSRLTVL.